This T cell receptor beta chain was profiled in a study of blood T cell repertoires in COVID-19. Sequencing was performed with immunoSEQ multiplex PCR; in TCRdb, only in-frame clones are kept and a portion is missing. The profile shows 110,000 to 150,000 clones, about 89% of them singletons. There are 9 residues in the CDR3. Germline CDR1 reads KGHDR; CDR2 reads SFDVKD. In this sample, this clone turned up once. At one boundary the junction diverges from the germline segment, which might be a read error. The chain joins TRBV24-1 to TRBJ1-3; D is possibly TRBD1 (5 bases). The sequenced sample consisted of peripheral blood. This receptor was obtained from a man aged 55-75 years with active or convalescent COVID-19. CDR3 DNA sequence: TGTGCCACCGGGGACGCGGGACATTTT. Translation: CATGDAGHF.